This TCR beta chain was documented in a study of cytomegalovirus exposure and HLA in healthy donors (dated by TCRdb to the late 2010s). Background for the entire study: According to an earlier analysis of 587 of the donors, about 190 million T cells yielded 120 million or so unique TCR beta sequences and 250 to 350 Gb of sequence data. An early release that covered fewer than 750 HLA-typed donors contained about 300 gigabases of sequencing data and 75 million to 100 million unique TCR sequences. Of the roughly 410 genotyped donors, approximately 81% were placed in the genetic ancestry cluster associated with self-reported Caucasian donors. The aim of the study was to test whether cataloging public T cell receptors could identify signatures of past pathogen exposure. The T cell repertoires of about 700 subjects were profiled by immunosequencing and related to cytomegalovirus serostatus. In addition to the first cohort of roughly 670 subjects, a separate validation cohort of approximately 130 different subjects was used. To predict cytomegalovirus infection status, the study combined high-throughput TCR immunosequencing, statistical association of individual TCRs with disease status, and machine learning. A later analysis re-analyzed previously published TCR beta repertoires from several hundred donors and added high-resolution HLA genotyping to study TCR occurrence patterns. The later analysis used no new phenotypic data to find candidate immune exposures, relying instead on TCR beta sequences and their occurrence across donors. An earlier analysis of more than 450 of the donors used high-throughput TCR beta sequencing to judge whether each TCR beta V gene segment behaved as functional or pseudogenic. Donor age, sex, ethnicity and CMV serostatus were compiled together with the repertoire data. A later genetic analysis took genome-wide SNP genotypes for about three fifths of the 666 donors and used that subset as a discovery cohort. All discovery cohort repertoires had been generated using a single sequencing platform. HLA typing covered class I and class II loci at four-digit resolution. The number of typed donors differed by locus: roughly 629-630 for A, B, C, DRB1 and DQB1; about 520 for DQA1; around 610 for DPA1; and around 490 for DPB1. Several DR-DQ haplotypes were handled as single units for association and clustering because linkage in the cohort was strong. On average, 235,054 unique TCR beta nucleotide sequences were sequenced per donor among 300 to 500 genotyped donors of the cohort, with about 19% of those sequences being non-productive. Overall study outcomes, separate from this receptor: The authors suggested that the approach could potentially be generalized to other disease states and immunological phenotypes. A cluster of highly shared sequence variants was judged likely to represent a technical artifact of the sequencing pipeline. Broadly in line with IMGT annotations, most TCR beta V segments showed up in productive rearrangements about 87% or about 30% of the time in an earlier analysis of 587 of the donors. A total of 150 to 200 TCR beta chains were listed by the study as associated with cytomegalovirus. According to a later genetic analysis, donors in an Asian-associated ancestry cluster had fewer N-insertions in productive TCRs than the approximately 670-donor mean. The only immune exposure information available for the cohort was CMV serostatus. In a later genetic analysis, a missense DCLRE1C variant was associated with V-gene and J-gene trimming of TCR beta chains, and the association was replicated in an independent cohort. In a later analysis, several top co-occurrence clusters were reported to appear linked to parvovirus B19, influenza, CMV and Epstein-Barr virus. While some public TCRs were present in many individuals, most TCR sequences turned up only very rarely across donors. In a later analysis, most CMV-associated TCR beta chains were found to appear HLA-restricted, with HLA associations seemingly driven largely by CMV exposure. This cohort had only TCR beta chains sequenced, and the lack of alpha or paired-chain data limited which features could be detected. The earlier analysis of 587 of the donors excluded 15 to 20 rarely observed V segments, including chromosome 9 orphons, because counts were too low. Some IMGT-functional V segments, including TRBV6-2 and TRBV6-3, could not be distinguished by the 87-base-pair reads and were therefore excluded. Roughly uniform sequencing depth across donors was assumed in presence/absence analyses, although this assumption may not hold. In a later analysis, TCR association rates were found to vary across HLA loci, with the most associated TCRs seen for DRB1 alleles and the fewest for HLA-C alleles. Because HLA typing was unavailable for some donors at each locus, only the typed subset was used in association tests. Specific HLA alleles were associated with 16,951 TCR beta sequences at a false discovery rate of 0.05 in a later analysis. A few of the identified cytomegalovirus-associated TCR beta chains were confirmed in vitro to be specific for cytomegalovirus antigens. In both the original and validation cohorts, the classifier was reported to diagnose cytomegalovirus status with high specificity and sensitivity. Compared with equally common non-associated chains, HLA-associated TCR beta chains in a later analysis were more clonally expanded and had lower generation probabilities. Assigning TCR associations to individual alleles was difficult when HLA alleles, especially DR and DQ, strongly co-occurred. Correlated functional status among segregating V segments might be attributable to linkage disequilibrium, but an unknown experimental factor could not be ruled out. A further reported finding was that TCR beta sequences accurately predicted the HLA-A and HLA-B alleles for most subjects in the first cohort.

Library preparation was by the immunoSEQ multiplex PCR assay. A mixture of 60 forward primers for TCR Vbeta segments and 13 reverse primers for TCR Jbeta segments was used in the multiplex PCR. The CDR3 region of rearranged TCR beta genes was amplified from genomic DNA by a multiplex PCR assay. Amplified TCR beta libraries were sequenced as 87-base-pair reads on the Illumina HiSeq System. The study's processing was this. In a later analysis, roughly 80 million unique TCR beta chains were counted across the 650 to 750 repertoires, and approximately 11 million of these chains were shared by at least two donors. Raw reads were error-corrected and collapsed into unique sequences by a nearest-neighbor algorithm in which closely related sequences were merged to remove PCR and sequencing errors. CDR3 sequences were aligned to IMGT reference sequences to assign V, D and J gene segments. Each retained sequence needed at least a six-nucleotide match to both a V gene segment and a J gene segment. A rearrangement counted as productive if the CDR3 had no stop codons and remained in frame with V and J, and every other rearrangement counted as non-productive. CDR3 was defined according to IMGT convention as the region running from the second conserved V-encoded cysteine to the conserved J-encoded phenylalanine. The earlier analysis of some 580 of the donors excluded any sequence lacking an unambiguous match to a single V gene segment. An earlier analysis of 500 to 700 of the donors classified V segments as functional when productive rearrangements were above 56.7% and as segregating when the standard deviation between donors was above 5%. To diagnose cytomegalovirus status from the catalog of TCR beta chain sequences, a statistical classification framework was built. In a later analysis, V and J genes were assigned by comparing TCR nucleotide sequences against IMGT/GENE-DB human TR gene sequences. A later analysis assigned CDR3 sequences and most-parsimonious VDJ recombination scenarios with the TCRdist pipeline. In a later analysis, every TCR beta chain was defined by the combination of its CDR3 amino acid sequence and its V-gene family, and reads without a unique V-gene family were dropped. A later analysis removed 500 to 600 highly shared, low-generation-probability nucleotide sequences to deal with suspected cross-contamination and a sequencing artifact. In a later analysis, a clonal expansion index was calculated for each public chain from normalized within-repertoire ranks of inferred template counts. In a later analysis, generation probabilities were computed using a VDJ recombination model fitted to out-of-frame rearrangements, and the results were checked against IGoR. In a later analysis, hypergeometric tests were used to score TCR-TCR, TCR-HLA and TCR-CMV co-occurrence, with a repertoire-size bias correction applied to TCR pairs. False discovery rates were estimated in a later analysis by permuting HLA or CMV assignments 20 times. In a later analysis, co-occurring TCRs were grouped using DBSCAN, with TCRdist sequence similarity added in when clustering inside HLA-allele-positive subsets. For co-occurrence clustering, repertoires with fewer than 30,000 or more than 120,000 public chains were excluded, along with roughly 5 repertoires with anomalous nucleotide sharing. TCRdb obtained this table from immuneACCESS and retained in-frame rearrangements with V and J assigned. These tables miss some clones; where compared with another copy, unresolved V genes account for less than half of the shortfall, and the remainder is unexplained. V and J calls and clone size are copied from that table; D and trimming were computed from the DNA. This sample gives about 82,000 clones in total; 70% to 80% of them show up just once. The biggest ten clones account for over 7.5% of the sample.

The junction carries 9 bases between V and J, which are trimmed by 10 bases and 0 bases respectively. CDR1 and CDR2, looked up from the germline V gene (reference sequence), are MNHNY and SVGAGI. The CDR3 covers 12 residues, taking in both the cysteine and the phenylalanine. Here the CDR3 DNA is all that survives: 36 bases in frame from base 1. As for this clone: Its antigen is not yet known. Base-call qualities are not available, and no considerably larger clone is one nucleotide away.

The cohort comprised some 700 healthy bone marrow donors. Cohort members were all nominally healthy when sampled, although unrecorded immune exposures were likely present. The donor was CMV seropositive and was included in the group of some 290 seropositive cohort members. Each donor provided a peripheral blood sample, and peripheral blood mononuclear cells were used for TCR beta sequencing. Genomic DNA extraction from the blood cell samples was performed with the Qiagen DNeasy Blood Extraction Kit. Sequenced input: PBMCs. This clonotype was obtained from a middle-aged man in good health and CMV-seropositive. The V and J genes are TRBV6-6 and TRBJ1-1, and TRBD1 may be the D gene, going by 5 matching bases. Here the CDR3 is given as CATRGLNTEAFF. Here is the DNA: TGTGCCACTAGGGGCCTGAACACTGAAGCTTTCTTT.